This T cell receptor beta chain was recovered during a study of cytomegalovirus exposure and HLA in healthy donors. Study-level information: From donors who were HLA-typed, an early data release held around 80 million unique TCRs.

About this clone itself: Its antigen is unidentified.

The donors, nominally healthy at sampling, likely had unrecorded immune exposures. Study results and limitations: Apart from CMV serostatus, no immune exposure information was available.

Primers: 60 Vbeta forward and 13 Jbeta reverse. In the authors' workflow: In a later analysis, about 12 million of some 80 million unique beta chains occurred in at least two donors. The method was immunoSEQ multiplex PCR; TCRdb's version includes in-frame clones alone and lacks a portion of them. That table is the source of V, J and clone size, and D and trimming were worked out from the DNA. Recorded here are 95,000 to 150,000 clones; the top ten clones represent around 3.9%. This CDR3 has 16 residues. In germline, CDR1 is MNHEY, CDR2 SMNVEV (reference sequence). The J segment lost 2 bases and the V segment lost 5 bases, leaving 5 bases of the junction unmatched.

The TCR originated in a young man in good health and CMV-seronegative. The sample comprised PBMCs. The V and J genes are TRBV27 and TRBJ2-3; 12 nucleotides agree with TRBD2. The chain's CDR3 is CASSILAGGFTDTQYF. The CDR3 nucleotides read TGTGCCAGCAGTATACTAGCGGGAGGATTCACAGATACGCAGTATTTT.